Shown below are 20 T cell receptor beta chains from a single sample sequenced in a study of blood T cell repertoires in COVID-19. Profiling relied on immunoSEQ multiplex PCR, and the TCRdb table lists in-frame clones only, not all of them. The sample records fewer than 350,000 clones, 80% to 85% being singletons. Sequenced: peripheral blood. The receptors shown here come from a woman aged 55 to 70 with active or convalescent COVID-19.

This rearrangement joins TRBV6-5 to TRBJ1-4; 9 nucleotides agree with TRBD1. Germline-derived CDR1 and CDR2 are MNHEY and SVGAGI. The CDR3 has 15 amino acids. After removal of 2 bases from V and 7 bases from J, the junction contained 5 bases not matched to a gene. CDR3 coding DNA: TGTGCCAGCAGTTACCGGACAGGGGACGTTGAAAAACTGTTTTTT. This translates into CASSYRTGDVEKLFF.

This chain joins TRBV11-3 and TRBJ1-1, with D hard to call. Trimming took off 3 bases at V and 3 bases at J, with 8 bases between the two ends. Germline-derived CDR1 and CDR2 are SGHNT and YENEEA. The CDR3 sequence is 13 residues long. CDR3 DNA sequence: TGTGCCAGCAGCTTTAGGAGCGACACTGAAGCTTTCTTT. Encoded protein: CASSFRSDTEAFF.

The chain uses TRBV2 and TRBJ1-5; no clear D gene. Germline V lookup: CDR1 SNHLY, CDR2 FYNNEI. With 1 base removed from V and 3 bases from J, the gap between germline ends came to 13 bases. This CDR3 comprises 16 residues. The CDR3 region is CASSEDGVNYNQPQHF. For the CDR3, the DNA is TGTGCCAGCAGTGAAGACGGAGTGAACTACAATCAGCCCCAGCATTTT.

CDR3 residues: CASRDTSNYGYTF. In DNA form, the CDR3 reads TGCGCCAGCAGGGACACCTCTAACTATGGCTACACCTTC. The rearrangement uses TRBV5-1 and TRBJ1-2; possibly TRBD1 for D (5 bases). The CDR3 has 13 residues. Germline CDR1 is SGHRS and CDR2 is YFSETQ. The V and J ends lost 5 bases and 0 bases respectively, with 8 bases between them.

The V and J genes are TRBV3-1 (or the pseudogene TRBV3-2) and TRBJ2-3, with D maybe TRBD2 (7 bases). The CDR3 extends over 12 amino acids. CDR1 LGHDT and CDR2 YNNKEL come from the germline V gene (reference sequence). CDR3 nucleotide sequence: TGTGCGGTGGGGGGGCCGGGAGATACGCAGTATTTT. Encoded protein: CAVGGPGDTQYF.

V usage is TRBV27 and J usage is TRBJ1-1; unclear D gene. The V gene lost 5 bases and the J gene lost 4 bases, with 14 bases spanning the gap. Germline V lookup: CDR1 MNHEY, CDR2 SMNVEV (reference sequence). This CDR3 contains 14 residues. The CDR3 protein is CASSPTLSVTEAFF. For the CDR3, the DNA is TGTGCCAGCAGTCCCACGTTGAGTGTCACTGAAGCTTTCTTT.

The CDR3 region is CASSQDLAGGYNEQFF. The CDR3 DNA sequence: TGCGCCAGCAGCCAAGATTTAGCGGGGGGTTACAATGAGCAGTTCTTC. This chain links TRBV4-1 with TRBJ2-1; 10 nucleotides line up with TRBD2. The CDR3 has 16 residues. Germline CDR1 reads MGHRA; CDR2 reads YSYEKL. Germline trimming cut 0 bases from V and 4 bases from J; bases unmatched to any gene: 3.

The chain couples TRBV10-3 to TRBJ2-1, with TRBD2 matching over 9 bases. The CDR3 totals 13 residues. Germline trimming cut 7 bases from V and 7 bases from J; bases unmatched to any gene: 5. Germline lookup yields CDR1 ENHRY and CDR2 SYGVKD. Here the CDR3 DNA reads TGTGCCATCACGTCTGGACTAGCGAATGAGCAGTTCTTC. As protein: CAITSGLANEQFF.

The V call is TRBV4-1, the J call TRBJ1-5, with D unresolved. Germline V gene data show CDR1 as MGHRA and CDR2 as YSYEKL. V was cut by 2 bases and J by 7 bases, with 12 bases left in between. The CDR3 loop spans 14 amino acids. The CDR3 nucleotides are TGCGCCAGCAGCCAAACCAGTGGTGTCCAGCCCCAGCATTTT. Translating gives CASSQTSGVQPQHF.

This chain joins TRBV2 and TRBJ2-7; D possibly corresponds to TRBD2 (7 bases). The germline V gene encodes CDR1 SNHLY and CDR2 FYNNEI. This CDR3 is 15 amino acids long. The ends were cut back, 3 bases at V and 3 bases at J, with 15 bases in the middle. CDR3 sequence (DNA): TGTGCCAGCAGTGATCGCGGGGGCCGTCTCTACGAGCAGTACTTC. This gives the protein CASSDRGGRLYEQYF.

The CDR3 sequence is CASSRPGGAGWAEAFF. The CDR3 DNA is TGTGCCAGTAGTAGGCCGGGGGGCGCAGGATGGGCTGAAGCTTTCTTT. The chain has TRBV19 and TRBJ1-1; tentative D call: TRBD1 (6 bases). Germline lookup yields CDR1 LNHDA and CDR2 SQIVND (reference sequence). Trimming cost V 4 bases and J 6 bases, with 21 bases left between them. The CDR3 spans 16 residues.

The CDR3 loop is CASSSAGSPLHF. The CDR3 nucleotides read TGTGCCAGCAGCAGCGCGGGTTCACCCCTCCACTTT. The rearrangement uses TRBV3-1 (or the pseudogene TRBV3-2) and TRBJ1-6; D is ambiguous. Germline V gene data show CDR1 as LGHDT and CDR2 as YNNKEL (reference sequence). V shed 5 bases and J shed 9 bases, with 8 bases lying between them. The CDR3 extends over 12 amino acids.

The genes are TRBV6-1 and TRBJ2-3, with 9 bases aligning to TRBD2. J lost 1 base, V lost 3 bases, and 5 bases had no gene match. This CDR3 contains 16 residues. The V gene's germline CDR1 is MNHNS and CDR2 SASEGT. The CDR3 loop is CASSDRPSGGTDTQYF. The CDR3 DNA follows: TGTGCCAGCAGTGACCGGCCTAGCGGGGGCACAGATACGCAGTATTTT.

The chain uses TRBV12-1 and TRBJ2-5; the table's D call of TRBD2 was not tested on the DNA. TRBV12-1 is labeled a pseudogene. The CDR3 consists of 15 residues. The CDR3 DNA is TGTGCCAGCAGCTTGGGGCGGACTATTTATGAGACCCAGTACTTC. Translation gives CASSLGRTIYETQYF.

V gene TRBV5-6 combines with J gene TRBJ1-1, with D perhaps matching TRBD1 (5 bases). Germline V gives CDR1 SGHDT, CDR2 YYEEEE. The CDR3 covers 13 residues. The germline V and J ends were trimmed by 2 bases and 2 bases, with 7 bases remaining between them. The CDR3 region is CASSFRGNTEAFF. The CDR3 DNA follows: TGTGCCAGCAGCTTTAGGGGAAACACTGAAGCTTTCTTT. Full variable domain (rest looked up from reference TRBV5-6 and TRBJ1-1): DAGVTQSPTHLIKTRGQQVTLRCSPKSGHDTVSWYQQALGQGPQFIFQYYEEEERQRGNFPDRFSGHQFPNYSSELNVNALLLGDSALYLCASSFRGNTEAFFGQGTRLTVV.

On this clone itself: One end of the junction is discordant with germline, which a read error may explain. The rearrangement links TRBV7-9 to TRBJ1-4; D uncertain. This CDR3 is built from 13 residues. Looked up from germline, CDR1 is SEHNR and CDR2 is FQNEAQ (reference sequence). The CDR3 DNA reads TGTGCCAGCAGTTGGACCCTGGACCGGAGGTTGATTTTT. Its translation is CASSWTLDRRLIF.

Turning to this clone: Mismatch with germline at one junction end may stem from a read error. The genes are TRBV7-7 and TRBJ1-1; D gene ambiguous. The CDR3 sequence is 13 residues long. Germline V gives CDR1 SSHAT, CDR2 FNYEAQ (reference sequence). CDR3 amino acids: CASSLSGNTEAFF. Here the CDR3 DNA reads TGTGCTAGCAGCTTATCAGGGAACACTGAAGCTTTCTTT. Full variable domain (rest looked up from reference TRBV7-7 and TRBJ1-1): GAGVSQSPRYKVTKRGQDVTLRCDPISSHATLYWYQQALGQGPEFLTYFNYEAQPDKSGLPSDRFSAERPEGSISTLTIQRTEQRDSAMYRCASSLSGNTEAFFGQGTRLTVV.

CDR3 in amino acids: CSPSGTGSNEGEKLFF. The CDR3 coding sequence is TGCAGTCCCAGTGGGACAGGGTCAAATGAAGGTGAAAAACTGTTTTTT. The chain carries TRBV20-1 and TRBJ1-4; 9 bases line up with TRBD1. Trimming took 8 bases from V and 7 from J; bases not matched to a gene: 17. Germline V lookup: CDR1 DFQATT, CDR2 SNEGSKA (reference sequence). The CDR3 extends over 16 amino acids.

The chain combines TRBV6-2 or TRBV6-3 with TRBJ2-7; 11 nucleotides match TRBD2. The CDR3 covers 15 residues. The junction had 6 bases not matched to a gene; V was cut back by 5 bases and J by 3 bases. Germline CDR1 reads MNHEY; CDR2 reads SVGEGT. The CDR3 loop is CASSLRLAGHYEQYF. CDR3 bases: TGTGCCAGCAGTCTACGACTAGCGGGGCACTACGAGCAGTACTTC.

This clone was recorded only once. The rearrangement uses TRBV6-1 and TRBJ1-3; 11 nucleotides agree with TRBD1. V was clipped by 4 bases and J by 2 bases; unmatched bases: 4. Germline CDR1 and CDR2: MNHNS and SASEGT. The CDR3 loop spans 16 amino acids. The CDR3: CASSVGDRGAGNTIYF. CDR3 bases: TGTGCCAGCAGTGTCGGGGACAGGGGGGCTGGAAACACCATATATTTT.